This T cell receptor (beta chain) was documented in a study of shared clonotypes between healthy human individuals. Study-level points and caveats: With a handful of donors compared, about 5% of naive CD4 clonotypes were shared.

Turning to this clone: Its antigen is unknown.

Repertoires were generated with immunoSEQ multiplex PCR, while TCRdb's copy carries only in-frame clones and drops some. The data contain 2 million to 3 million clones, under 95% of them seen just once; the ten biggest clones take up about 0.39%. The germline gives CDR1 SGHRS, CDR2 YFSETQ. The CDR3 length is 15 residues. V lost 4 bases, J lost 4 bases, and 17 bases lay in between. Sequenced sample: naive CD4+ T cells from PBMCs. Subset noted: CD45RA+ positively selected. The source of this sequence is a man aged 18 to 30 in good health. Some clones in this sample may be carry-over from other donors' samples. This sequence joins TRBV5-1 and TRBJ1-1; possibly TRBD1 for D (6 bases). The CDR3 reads CASSQRGGQSTEAFF. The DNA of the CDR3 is TGCGCCAGCAGCCAACGGGGGGGCCAGAGCACTGAAGCTTTCTTT.